The 9 T cell receptor beta chains below come from one sample, sequenced in a study of blood T cell repertoires in COVID-19 (dated by TCRdb to 2020 to 2022). Libraries were made using the immunoSEQ multiplex PCR assay. The table comes from immuneACCESS by way of TCRdb, which keeps in-frame sequences with V and J called. Part of the clones is missing from these tables; in studies checked, under half for an unresolved V gene and the rest for unknown reasons. The sample table records 200,000 to 250,000 clones; 80% to 90% of these occur just once. In total, the top ten clones hold approximately 4.5% of the sample. The sequenced sample was peripheral blood. All receptors come from a woman aged 70 to 79 with acute or convalescent COVID-19.

The rearrangement links TRBV4-1 to TRBJ2-7; weak D call: TRBD2 (5 bases). Trimming stripped 1 base from V and 9 bases from J, with 22 bases between. This CDR3 contains 16 residues. Germline CDR1 MGHRA, CDR2 YSYEKL. CDR3 protein: CASSQVALSPGLGQYF. The CDR3 DNA follows: TGCGCCAGCAGCCAAGTCGCATTAAGTCCTGGACTGGGGCAGTACTTC.

The V call is TRBV6-1, the J call TRBJ1-6; D ambiguous. Looked up from germline, CDR1 is MNHNS and CDR2 is SASEGT. The CDR3 has 11 residues. Trimming took off 3 bases at V and 14 bases at J, with 8 bases between the two ends. In DNA, the CDR3 is TGTGCCAGCAGTGATCTAGATTCCCTCCACTTT. This encodes CASSDLDSLHF.

Notes on this clone: A junction boundary mismatches the germline segment, possibly from a read error. The V call is TRBV10-3, the J call TRBJ1-2, with 10 bases matching TRBD1. The CDR3 consists of 12 residues. CDR1 ENHRY and CDR2 SYGVKD come from the germline V gene. The CDR3 is CATSGTGDGYTF. CDR3 DNA: TGTGCCACCAGTGGGACAGGGGACGGCTACACCTTC.

This clone has just a few counts. The rearrangement links TRBV3-1 (or the pseudogene TRBV3-2) to TRBJ2-7; 8 positions match TRBD1. The CDR3 sequence is 13 residues long. J gave up 6 bases and V 1 base, and 2 bases lay outside the gene matches. Germline V CDR1 and CDR2: LGHDT, YNNKEL (reference sequence). CDR3 nucleotides: TGTGCCAGCAGCCAAGCGGACAGGGTCGAGCAGTACTTC. This encodes CASSQADRVEQYF.

The rearrangement uses TRBV6-4 and TRBJ1-5; a weak D match, TRBD1 (5 bases). The CDR3 contains 12 residues. Trimming shortened V by 8 bases and J by 4 bases, and 9 bases separated the two germline ends. Germline V lookup: CDR1 MRHNA, CDR2 SNTAGT. CDR3 sequence reads: CASAGGNQPQHF. In nucleotides, the CDR3 is TGTGCCAGCGCGGGGGGGAATCAGCCCCAGCATTTT.

The CDR3 bases are TGTGCGTCTCACCGACCGGGGGGTTCCTATAATTCACCCCTCCACTTT. Its translation: CASHRPGGSYNSPLHF. The chain recombines TRBV30 with TRBJ1-6; maybe TRBD1 (5 bases). From germline, CDR1 is GTSNPN and CDR2 SVGIG (reference sequence). The CDR3 has 16 residues.

This clone turned up a few times. Other DNA sequences in the sample encode the same CDR3. The rearrangement uses TRBV10-1 and TRBJ2-3; D remains unclear. With 2 bases removed from V and 3 bases from J, the gap between germline ends came to 6 bases. This CDR3 is built from 13 residues. Looked up from germline, CDR1 is WNHNN and CDR2 is SYGVQD (reference sequence). This CDR3 reads CASSEAGTDTQYF. The CDR3, as DNA: TGCGCCAGCAGTGAGGCAGGTACAGATACGCAGTATTTT.

The CDR3 bases are TGTGCCAGCAGCTTGGCTCCGGGACAGACTAACTATGGCTACACCTTC. Residues: CASSLAPGQTNYGYTF. The chain uses TRBV5-4 and TRBJ1-2; 7 bases line up with TRBD1. The CDR3 is made up of 16 amino acids. Germline assignment: CDR1 SGHNT and CDR2 YYREEE (reference sequence). J lost 0 bases, V lost 0 bases, and 5 bases had no gene match.

This sequence joins TRBV4-3 and TRBJ2-1, with 13 bases lining up with TRBD2. After removal of 0 bases from V and 4 bases from J, the junction contained 12 bases not matched to a gene. The length of the CDR3 is 20 residues. The germline V gene encodes CDR1 LGHNA and CDR2 YSLEER. The CDR3 region is CASSQDLSRTSGGKYNEQFF. CDR3 sequence (DNA): TGCGCCAGCAGCCAAGATTTGTCCCGGACTAGCGGGGGAAAATACAATGAGCAGTTCTTC.